Included here is one T cell receptor beta chain sequence, with context. Its cognate antigen has yet to be identified. Nothing much larger sits one base from this clone, and base qualities are not available. From its cysteine to its phenylalanine, the CDR3 spans 15 amino acids. Only CDR3 DNA remains: 45 bases, in frame from the first base. CDR1 is given as MDHEN and CDR2 as SYDVKM, both from the germline V gene. These data belong to a study of OX40 agonist ivuxolimab in advanced cancers. At the level of the whole study: The costimulatory receptor OX40 (CD134) was targeted by ivuxolimab, a fully human IgG2 agonistic monoclonal antibody. Intravenous ivuxolimab was administered to patients every 2 weeks at six dose levels: 0.01, 0.1, 0.3, 1.5, 3 and 10 mg/kg. Among the approximately 54 dose-escalation patients, 19 had hepatocellular carcinoma, 15 or so melanoma, 9 renal cell carcinoma and 9 head and neck cancer. In the dose-escalation cohort, 82.7% of patients were male, and the mean age was roughly 60 years, with a range of roughly 20 to 85. Prior anti-PD-1, anti-PD-L1 or anti-CTLA-4 therapy was permitted, and roughly two fifths of dose-escalation patients had received checkpoint inhibitors. Partial responses occurred in three dose-escalation patients, of whom one had hepatocellular carcinoma and two had cutaneous melanoma. The point of sequencing TCRbeta in the periphery was to test whether ivuxolimab changed TCR sequence diversity and drove clonal T-cell expansion. The paper describes the monotherapy dose-escalation part (N of about 52 patients) of the phase I trial of ivuxolimab. The research as a whole found: Low levels of normalized T-cell clonal expansion were also seen in some nonresponding patients. The antigen specificity of the clonally expanded peripheral T cells was not determined. In partial responders in the 0.1-3.0 mg/kg groups, normalized peripheral clonal expansion was found to be among the lowest, especially among CD8+ T cells. At doses from 0.1 to 3.0 mg/kg, clonal expansion was seen in both CD4+ and CD8+ blood T cells between baseline and week 6. After ivuxolimab, CD8+ T cells had more expanded clones than CD4+ T cells on average.

To sequence the TCRbeta CDR3 region, genomic DNA was isolated from the sorted cells. TCRbeta CDR3 regions were sequenced using the immunoSEQ Assay. TCRdb obtained this table from immuneACCESS and retained in-frame rearrangements with V and J assigned. These tables miss some clones; where compared with another copy, unresolved V genes account for less than half of the shortfall, and the remainder is unexplained. The sample table contains tens of thousands of clones; only one count was recorded for more than 80% of them. The ten largest clones take up approximately 0.91% of the sample. Patients with a history of autoimmune disease or receiving systemic immunosuppression were excluded from the trial. Peripheral blood for TCR sequencing was collected from all dose cohorts at baseline, on cycle 4 day 1, and on cycle 7 day 1. The samples were drawn from a first-in-human, open-label, multicenter phase I dose-escalation trial of ivuxolimab. Adults with locally advanced or metastatic melanoma, renal cell, hepatocellular, or head and neck squamous cell carcinoma were enrolled in the trial. Before TCR sequencing, CD4+ T cells and CD8+ T cells were sorted from peripheral blood as separate populations.

The chain is encoded by TRBV28 joined to TRBJ2-5; TRBD1 could be the D gene, as 5 bases match. The DNA end favors TRBJ2-7, so the J call may be wrong. The clonotype originates from an adult with an advanced solid tumor such as melanoma, head and neck, liver or kidney cancer. Source: CD4+ or CD8+ T cells sorted from blood, taken in a trial of the OX40 agonist ivuxolimab. The CDR3 protein sequence reads: CASSFGHPSSYEQYF. The DNA is TGTGCCAGCAGCTTTGGACATCCCAGCTCCTACGAGCAGTACTTC.